This TCR beta chain was captured by sequencing in a study of T-cell reconstitution after alpha-beta-depleted transplantation in children. General study findings and limits: Most T-cell counts and diversity one year after the transplant came from T cells that were newly produced. Where alpha-beta T cells came from about two months after transplant was reportedly several hundred expanded graft clones.

This clonotype turned up a few times. The antigen remains unidentified. A library of TCRbeta sequences, prepared with unique molecular identifiers, was generated. MiXCR was run by TCRdb on the PCR reads, yielding one entry per CDR3 protein. The sample gives 350,000 to 500,000 distinct CDR3 sequences, roughly 44% of which show up once; approximately 30% is in the top ten. In germline, CDR1 is DFQATT, CDR2 SNEGSKA (reference sequence). The CDR3 length is 14 residues. V lost 3 bases to trimming and J lost 1 base; unmatched junction nucleotides: 5. This sequence originates from a girl aged 2 to 10 with aplastic anemia, due to receive a stem cell transplant. The sample here was PBMCs, taken before TCRalphabeta/CD19-depleted stem cell transplant. The chain carries TRBV20-1 and TRBJ2-5; 7 bases are a match to TRBD1. The CDR3 is CSASGRTGQETQYF. CDR3 nucleotides: TGCAGTGCTAGTGGGCGGACAGGCCAAGAGACCCAGTACTTC.